One and the same sample provided the 24 T cell receptor beta chains below, sequenced in a study of radiation and T cells in renal cell carcinoma. Repertoires were generated with immunoSEQ multiplex PCR, while TCRdb's copy carries only in-frame clones and drops some. The sample lists 100,000 to 150,000 clones; roughly 91% were seen once. Sample time point: blood 2 weeks post-SBRT. As to treatment: 15 Gy SBRT to primary tumor, nephrectomy 4 weeks later. Here the sequenced sample was blood, taken from a patient whose treatment included radiotherapy and nephrectomy. These receptors all stem from a woman between 65 and 79 years old with renal cell carcinoma.

V and J are TRBV11-2 and TRBJ2-7, with 9 bases aligning to TRBD2. Germline trimming cut 1 base from V and 5 bases from J; bases unmatched to any gene: 6. CDR3 length equals 15 residues. The germline gives CDR1 SGHAT, CDR2 FQNNGV. The CDR3 nucleotides read TGTGCCAGCAGCTTAGCGACTAGCGGCGTACACGAGCAGTACTTC. Amino acids: CASSLATSGVHEQYF.

The genes are TRBV30 and TRBJ1-3; 7 nucleotides align to TRBD1. Germline V lookup: CDR1 GTSNPN, CDR2 SVGIG (reference sequence). The CDR3 totals 14 residues. With 2 bases clipped from V and 2 bases from J, the junction kept 3 bases outside the gene matches. CDR3 DNA: TGTGCCTGGAGTAGGCAGGGGGCTGGAAACACCATATATTTT. This sequence encodes CAWSRQGAGNTIYF.

This clone was seen only a few times. The CDR3 protein is CASSRAAAKNIQYF. CDR3 bases: TGTGCCAGTTCTAGGGCCGCAGCCAAAAACATTCAGTACTTC. This sequence joins TRBV19 and TRBJ2-4; D is unclear. V was pared by 8 bases and J by 0 bases, with 11 bases between. Germline CDR1 and CDR2: LNHDA and SQIVND (reference sequence). The CDR3 runs 14 residues. The whole variable domain, remainder taken from reference TRBV19 and TRBJ2-4, is DGGITQSPKYLFRKEGQNVTLSCEQNLNHDAMYWYRQDPGQGLRLIYYSQIVNDFQKGDIAEGYSVSREKKESFPLTVTSAQKNPTAFYLCASSRAAAKNIQYFGAGTRLSVL.

This chain joins TRBV28 and TRBJ1-1, with D unclear. The CDR3 loop spans 12 amino acids. V shed 2 bases and J shed 11 bases, with 12 bases lying between them. Looked up from germline, CDR1 is MDHEN and CDR2 is SYDVKM. The CDR3 protein is CASSLGQFGAFF. The CDR3 DNA reads as TGTGCCAGCAGTTTAGGGCAGTTTGGGGCTTTCTTT. Combining the CDR3 with reference TRBV28 and TRBJ1-1 gives the whole variable domain DVKVTQSSRYLVKRTGEKVFLECVQDMDHENMFWYRQDPGLGLRLIYFSYDVKMKEKGDIPEGYSVSREKKERFSLILESASTNQTSMYLCASSLGQFGAFFGQGTRLTVV.

The V gene is TRBV18, the J gene TRBJ2-7; D may be TRBD1 (6 bases). The CDR3 runs 13 residues. CDR1 is KGHSH, CDR2 LQKENI, per germline. The V end was cut by 2 bases, the J end by 4 bases, with 9 bases between. The CDR3 sequence is CASSPGRGYEQYF. For the CDR3, the DNA is TGTGCCAGCTCACCAGGCAGGGGATACGAGCAGTACTTC. Variable domain in full (rest from reference TRBV18 and TRBJ2-7): NAGVMQNPRHLVRRRGQEARLRCSPMKGHSHVYWYRQLPEEGLKFMVYLQKENIIDESGMPKERFSAEFPKEGPSILRIQQVVRGDSAAYFCASSPGRGYEQYFGPGTRLTVT.

The chain uses TRBV5-1 and TRBJ1-1, with D maybe TRBD1 (5 bases). The CDR3 consists of 15 residues. The V end was cut by 4 bases, the J end by 6 bases, with 19 bases between. Germline CDR1 reads SGHRS; CDR2 reads YFSETQ. CDR3 DNA: TGCGCCAGCAGCGGGGGGAGGGGCGTAGCCCCTGAAGCTTTCTTT. Translating it yields CASSGGRGVAPEAFF.

This chain joins TRBV30 and TRBJ1-2, with a possible D match to TRBD1 (5 bases). CDR1 and CDR2 (germline): GTSNPN, SVGIG (reference sequence). V was cut by 3 bases and J by 8 bases, with 25 bases left in between. This CDR3 region has 16 residues. CDR3: CAWRPWDRSGDVGYTF. The CDR3 bases are TGTGCCTGGAGACCTTGGGACCGGTCTGGGGATGTCGGCTACACCTTC.

The chain uses TRBV28 and TRBJ2-7; 9 nucleotides match TRBD1. CDR3 length: 15 amino acids. The V gene end was trimmed by 8 bases and the J gene end by 5 bases; junction bases not matched to a gene: 13. The V gene's germline CDR1 is MDHEN and CDR2 SYDVKM. DNA for the CDR3: TGTGCCAGCCGCCCCCGCGGACAGGGGACTAACGAGCAGTACTTC. The encoded protein is CASRPRGQGTNEQYF.

In its sample, this clone was seen a few times. J is TRBJ2-7 and V is TRBV19; 9 bases agree with TRBD1. Losses at the gene ends were 6 bases for V and 6 bases for J; bases not matched to a gene: 9. The CDR3 extends over 14 amino acids. Per germline, CDR1 LNHDA and CDR2 SQIVND (reference sequence). The DNA of the CDR3 is TGTGCCAGTAGCGAATCGGGACAGGGAGGCGAGCAGTACTTC. Its translation is CASSESGQGGEQYF.

In this sample, this clone turned up a few times. The CDR3 nucleotides are TGTGCAAGTCGCTTAGAGGCGGCTTTCTTT. The encoded protein is CASRLEAAFF. The J gene is TRBJ1-1, the V gene TRBV12-2. TRBV12-2 is classified as a pseudogene. The CDR3 length is 10 residues.

V usage is TRBV23-1 and J usage is TRBJ1-5; weak D call: TRBD1 (6 bases). TRBV23-1 is flagged as an ORF with uncertain function. There are 16 residues in the CDR3. Trimming removed 5 bases from V and 6 bases from J, with 20 bases in between. The CDR3 protein is CASSVGRGDLSQPQHF. The DNA of the CDR3 is TGCGCCAGCAGTGTGGGCAGGGGAGACCTTAGTCAGCCCCAGCATTTT.

The genes are TRBV29-1 and TRBJ2-7, with D perhaps matching TRBD2 (6 bases). The CDR3 has 13 amino acids. Per the germline V gene, CDR1 is SQVTM and CDR2 is ANQGSEA. Trimming removed 4 bases at V and 1 base at J, with 11 bases between. The CDR3 loop is CSVAASASYEQYF. CDR3 sequence (DNA): TGCAGCGTTGCAGCTAGCGCGTCCTACGAGCAGTACTTC.

The V gene is TRBV7-9, the J gene TRBJ2-1, with 11 bases that match TRBD2. The CDR3 runs to 16 residues. CDR1 is SEHNR, CDR2 FQNEAQ, per germline (reference sequence). The V segment lost 1 base and the J segment 7 bases; nucleotides outside the gene matches: 6. CDR3 nucleotides: TGTGCCAGCAGCTTAGGAGCTAGCGGGGGGTTGAATGAGCAGTTCTTC. Translating it yields CASSLGASGGLNEQFF.

The gene calls are TRBV6-1 and TRBJ2-7; perhaps TRBD1 as D (6 bases). V dropped 8 bases and J dropped 0 bases, with 11 bases sitting between them. The CDR3 has 13 residues. Germline lookup yields CDR1 MNHNS and CDR2 SASEGT. CDR3 amino acids: CASRTGISYEQYF. The CDR3 bases are TGTGCCAGCCGTACAGGGATCTCCTACGAGCAGTACTTC.

The chain employs TRBV5-4 and TRBJ1-2, with D possibly TRBD1 on 5 matching bases. Deletions cut 5 bases from V and 6 bases from J, with 17 bases between. The CDR3 has 14 amino acids. Germline assignment: CDR1 SGHNT and CDR2 YYREEE (reference sequence). This CDR3 reads CASSVPFRANGYTF. As DNA, the CDR3 is TGTGCCAGCAGTGTACCGTTCAGGGCTAATGGCTACACCTTC.

V usage is TRBV18 and J usage is TRBJ1-1, with no clear D. Trimming left V 3 bases short and J 2 bases short, with 4 bases between. This CDR3 region has 12 residues. CDR1 and CDR2 (germline): KGHSH, LQKENI. The CDR3 coding sequence is TGTGCCAGCTCACCCGCCAACACTGAAGCTTTCTTT. This sequence encodes CASSPANTEAFF.

The chain uses TRBV27 and TRBJ2-3, with TRBD1 as a possible D gene (5 bases). Trimming removed 2 bases from V and 6 bases from J, with 15 bases in between. The CDR3 consists of 15 residues. The V gene's germline CDR1 is MNHEY and CDR2 SMNVEV (reference sequence). This chain's CDR3 is CASSLLRDRRDTQYF. DNA for the CDR3: TGTGCCAGCAGTTTACTCCGTGACAGAAGGGATACGCAGTATTTT.

In this sample, this clone turned up a few times. The rearrangement links TRBV19 to TRBJ1-2; no clear D. V gave up 4 bases and J gave up 6 bases, with 9 bases separating them. Germline loops: CDR1 LNHDA, CDR2 SQIVND (reference sequence). The CDR3 spans 12 residues. CDR3 in amino acids: CASSRTVDGYTF. CDR3 sequence (DNA): TGTGCCAGTAGTAGGACGGTTGATGGCTACACCTTC.

The gene calls are TRBV13 and TRBJ2-1, with 7 bases that match TRBD2. The CDR3 sequence is 15 residues long. The junction had 3 bases not matched to a gene; V was cut back by 1 base and J by 3 bases. Germline V gives CDR1 PRHDT, CDR2 FYEKMQ (reference sequence). The CDR3 DNA reads as TGTGCCAGCAGCTTAGCCCAGCGGGGCTACAATGAGCAGTTCTTC. This sequence encodes CASSLAQRGYNEQFF.

DNA for the CDR3: TGTGCCAGCAGTGAGCCACGGAGCAATCAGCCCCAGCATTTT. Its translation: CASSEPRSNQPQHF. The chain combines TRBV6-1 with TRBJ1-5; D ambiguous. V was pared by 3 bases and J by 1 base, with 7 bases between. The CDR3 runs 14 residues. Germline loops: CDR1 MNHNS, CDR2 SASEGT.

The chain combines TRBV6-5 with TRBJ2-3; D perhaps matches TRBD2 (6 bases). Per the germline V gene, CDR1 is MNHEY and CDR2 is SVGAGI. This CDR3 spans 14 amino acids. V dropped 7 bases and J dropped 4 bases, with 15 bases sitting between them. CDR3 amino acids: CASTNGGKADTQYF. The CDR3 DNA is TGTGCCAGCACCAATGGGGGGAAAGCAGATACGCAGTATTTT.

This chain connects TRBV9 to TRBJ2-3; 7 bases line up with TRBD1. J was trimmed by 1 base and V by 0 bases; bases with no gene match: 8. From germline, CDR1 is SGDLS and CDR2 YYNGEE. The CDR3 totals 17 residues. The CDR3 region is CASSVAGQSTGTDTQYF. CDR3 nucleotides: TGTGCCAGCAGCGTAGCGGGACAGTCAACCGGCACAGATACGCAGTATTTT. Full variable domain (rest looked up from reference TRBV9 and TRBJ2-3): DSGVTQTPKHLITATGQRVTLRCSPRSGDLSVYWYQQSLDQGLQFLIQYYNGEERAKGNILERFSAQQFPDLHSELNLSSLELGDSALYFCASSVAGQSTGTDTQYFGPGTRLTVL.

This chain joins TRBV7-9 and TRBJ1-2, with a possible D match to TRBD1 (6 bases). V lost 3 bases and J lost 0, with 14 bases in between. The germline CDR1 and CDR2 sequences are SEHNR and FQNEAQ (reference sequence). The CDR3 has 16 residues. This CDR3 reads CASSFTGTPANYGYTF. The DNA of the CDR3 is TGTGCCAGCAGCTTCACCGGGACACCGGCTAACTATGGCTACACCTTC.

The chain links TRBV6-1 to TRBJ1-6, with unresolved D. V gave up 8 bases and J gave up 7 bases, with 9 bases separating them. The germline CDR1 and CDR2 sequences are MNHNS and SASEGT. The CDR3 is made up of 12 amino acids. CDR3: CASEWANSPLHF. The CDR3 nucleotides read TGTGCCAGCGAGTGGGCCAATTCACCCCTCCACTTT.